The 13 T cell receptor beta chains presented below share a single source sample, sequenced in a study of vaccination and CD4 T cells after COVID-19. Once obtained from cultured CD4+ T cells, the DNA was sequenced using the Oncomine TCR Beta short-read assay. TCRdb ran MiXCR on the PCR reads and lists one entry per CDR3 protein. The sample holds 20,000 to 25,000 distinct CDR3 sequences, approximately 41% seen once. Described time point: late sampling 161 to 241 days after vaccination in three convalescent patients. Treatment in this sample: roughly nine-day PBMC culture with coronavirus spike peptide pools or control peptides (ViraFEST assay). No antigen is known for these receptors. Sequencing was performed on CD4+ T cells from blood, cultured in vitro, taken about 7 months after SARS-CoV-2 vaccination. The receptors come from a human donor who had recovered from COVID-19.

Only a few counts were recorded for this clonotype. The CDR3 nucleotides read TGTGCCAGCAGCTTGGAAACCGAGAGGGACACTGAAGCTTTCTTT. This gives the protein CASSLETERDTEAFF. The V call is TRBV7-3, the J call TRBJ1-1; D is unclear. The V and J ends lost 3 bases and 3 bases respectively, with 14 bases between them. The germline V gene encodes CDR1 SGHTA and CDR2 FQGTGA. The CDR3 totals 15 residues.

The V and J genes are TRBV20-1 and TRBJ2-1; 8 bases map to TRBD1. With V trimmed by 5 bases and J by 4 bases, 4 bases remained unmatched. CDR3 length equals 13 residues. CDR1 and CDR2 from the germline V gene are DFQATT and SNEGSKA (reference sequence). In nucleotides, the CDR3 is TGCAGTGCTCTAGGGACAGGTTACAATGAGCAGTTCTTC. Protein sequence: CSALGTGYNEQFF.

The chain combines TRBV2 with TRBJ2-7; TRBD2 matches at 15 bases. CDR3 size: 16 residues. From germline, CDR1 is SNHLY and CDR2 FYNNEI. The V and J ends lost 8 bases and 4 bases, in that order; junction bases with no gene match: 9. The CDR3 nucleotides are TGTGCCAGCCGTCCCGGGACTAGCGGGAGGAAGTACGAGCAGTACTTC. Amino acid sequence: CASRPGTSGRKYEQYF. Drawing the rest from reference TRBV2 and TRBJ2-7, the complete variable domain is EPEVTQTPSHQVTQMGQEVILRCVPISNHLYFYWYRQILGQKVEFLVSFYNNEISEKSEIFDDQFSVERPDGSNFTLKIRSTKLEDSAMYFCASRPGTSGRKYEQYFGPGTRLTVT.

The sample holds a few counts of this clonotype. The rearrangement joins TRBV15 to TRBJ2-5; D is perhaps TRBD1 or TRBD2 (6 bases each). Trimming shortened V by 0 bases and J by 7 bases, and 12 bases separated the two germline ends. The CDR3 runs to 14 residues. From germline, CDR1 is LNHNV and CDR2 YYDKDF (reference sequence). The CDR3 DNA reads TGTGCCACCAGCAGAGATGGGGGGCCGGGGACCCAGTACTTC. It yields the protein CATSRDGGPGTQYF.

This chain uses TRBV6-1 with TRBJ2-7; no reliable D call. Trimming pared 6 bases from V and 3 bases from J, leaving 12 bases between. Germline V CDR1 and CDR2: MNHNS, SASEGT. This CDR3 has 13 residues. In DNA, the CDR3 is TGTGCCAGCAGACCAGCAGGTTACTACGAGCAGTACTTC. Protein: CASRPAGYYEQYF.

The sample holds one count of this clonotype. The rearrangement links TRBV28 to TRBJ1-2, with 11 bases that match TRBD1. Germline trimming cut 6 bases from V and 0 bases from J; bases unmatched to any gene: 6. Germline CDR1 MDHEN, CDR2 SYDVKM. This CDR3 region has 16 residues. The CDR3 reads CASSRGTGGTNYGYTF. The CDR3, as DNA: TGTGCCAGCAGCCGAGGGACAGGGGGAACTAACTATGGCTACACCTTC.

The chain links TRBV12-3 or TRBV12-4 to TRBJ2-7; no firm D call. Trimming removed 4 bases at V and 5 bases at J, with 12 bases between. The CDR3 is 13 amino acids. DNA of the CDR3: TGTGCCAGCAGTTCCCAGGCTCCCGACGAGCAGTACTTC. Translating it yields CASSSQAPDEQYF.

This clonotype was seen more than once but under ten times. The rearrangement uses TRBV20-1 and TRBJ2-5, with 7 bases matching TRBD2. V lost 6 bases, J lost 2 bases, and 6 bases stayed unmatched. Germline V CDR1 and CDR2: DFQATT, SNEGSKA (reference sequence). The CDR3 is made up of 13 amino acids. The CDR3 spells CSAELALQETQYF. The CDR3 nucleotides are TGCAGTGCGGAACTAGCGCTTCAAGAGACCCAGTACTTC.

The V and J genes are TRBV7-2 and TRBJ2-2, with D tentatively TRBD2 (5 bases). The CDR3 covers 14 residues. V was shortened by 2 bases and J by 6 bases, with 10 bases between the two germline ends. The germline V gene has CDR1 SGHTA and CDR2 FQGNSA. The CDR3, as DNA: TGTGCCAGCAGCTTAACTAGGGTCTCCGGGGAGCTGTTTTTT. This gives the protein CASSLTRVSGELFF.

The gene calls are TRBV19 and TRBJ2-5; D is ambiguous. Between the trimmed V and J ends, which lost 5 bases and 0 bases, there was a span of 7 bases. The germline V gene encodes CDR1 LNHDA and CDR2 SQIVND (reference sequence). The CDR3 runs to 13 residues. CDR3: CASSPQHQETQYF. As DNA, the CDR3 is TGTGCCAGTAGTCCCCAACACCAAGAGACCCAGTACTTC.

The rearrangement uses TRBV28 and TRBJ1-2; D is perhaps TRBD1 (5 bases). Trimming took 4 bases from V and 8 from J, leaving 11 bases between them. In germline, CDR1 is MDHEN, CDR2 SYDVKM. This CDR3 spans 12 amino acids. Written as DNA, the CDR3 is TGTGCCAGCAGTTCCACGGGGCGGGGCTACACCTTC. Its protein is CASSSTGRGYTF.

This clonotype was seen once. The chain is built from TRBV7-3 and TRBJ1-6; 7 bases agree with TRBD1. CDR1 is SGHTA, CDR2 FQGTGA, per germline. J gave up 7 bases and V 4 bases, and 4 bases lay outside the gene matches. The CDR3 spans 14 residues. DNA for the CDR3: TGTGCCAGCAGCTCGACAGGGTCAAATTCACCCCTCCACTTT. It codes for CASSSTGSNSPLHF.

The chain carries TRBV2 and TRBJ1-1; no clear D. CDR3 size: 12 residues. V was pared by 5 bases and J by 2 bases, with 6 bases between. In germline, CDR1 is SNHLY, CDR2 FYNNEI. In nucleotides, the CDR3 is TGTGCCAGCAGTCCCGATAACACTGAAGCTTTCTTT. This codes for CASSPDNTEAFF.